The entry below gives a single TCR beta chain sequence along with its context. The data originate from a study of blood T cell repertoires in COVID-19. Produced via immunoSEQ multiplex PCR; TCRdb's table is partial and in-frame only. Of 110,000 or so clones listed, 70% to 90% are singletons. V was cut by 6 bases and J by 8 bases, with 14 bases left in between. Germline lookup yields CDR1 MNHNY and CDR2 SVGAGI (reference sequence). CDR3 length equals 14 residues. Specimen: peripheral blood. This receptor was obtained from a man aged 65-85 years who had recovered from COVID-19. The chain joins TRBV6-6 to TRBJ1-6, with a possible D match to TRBD1 (6 bases). CDR3 DNA: TGTGCCAGCAGCCAAACAGGGATAGATTCACCCCTCCACTTT. Translating it yields CASSQTGIDSPLHF.